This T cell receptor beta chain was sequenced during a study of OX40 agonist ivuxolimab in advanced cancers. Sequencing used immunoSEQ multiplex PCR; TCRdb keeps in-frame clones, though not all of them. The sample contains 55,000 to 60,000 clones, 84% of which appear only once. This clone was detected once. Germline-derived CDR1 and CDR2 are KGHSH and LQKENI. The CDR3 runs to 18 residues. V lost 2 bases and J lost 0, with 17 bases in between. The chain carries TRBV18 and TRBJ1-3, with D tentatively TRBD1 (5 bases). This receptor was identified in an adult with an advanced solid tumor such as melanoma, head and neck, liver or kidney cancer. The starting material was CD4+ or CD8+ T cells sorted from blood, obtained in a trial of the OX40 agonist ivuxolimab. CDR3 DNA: TGTGCCAGCTCACCAAATAACGGGGGGGTCGGCTCTGGAAACACCATATATTTT. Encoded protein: CASSPNNGGVGSGNTIYF.